This T cell receptor beta chain stems from a study of shared clonotypes between healthy human individuals. General study results and limits: The small donor group covered limited genetic and exposure diversity.

Turning to this clone: Its antigen is unidentified.

Naive CD45RA+ and memory CD45RA-negative subsets were split from CD4+ cells. Using immunoSEQ multiplex PCR, the repertoire was profiled, and TCRdb retains in-frame clones only, with some absent. Of just over 2,000,000 clones in the sample, 85% to 95% were seen once. The germline gives CDR1 WNHNN, CDR2 SYGVQD (reference sequence). Trimming removed 2 bases at V and 2 bases at J, with 7 bases between. The CDR3 consists of 13 residues. The sequencing sample was made of naive CD4+ T cells sorted from blood. Stated subset: CD45RA+ positively selected. This receptor was obtained from a man aged 18 to 30 in good health. This chain uses TRBV10-1 with TRBJ2-7; D remains unclear. The CDR3 loop is CASSERSPYEQYF. The CDR3 region has the DNA TGCGCCAGCAGTGAGAGGTCTCCCTACGAGCAGTACTTC.